This T cell receptor (beta chain) was captured by sequencing in a study of CD8 T cells in Susac syndrome. Findings and caveats of the study: The authors found fewer than 20 Susac-specific public clones in total CD8+ repertoires and 4 to 6 in CD8+ TEMRA repertoires.

Reverse transcription of about 0.45 to 1 ug RNA was carried out with random hexamers. With immunoSEQ multiplex PCR, TCR beta CDR3 was amplified across 54 Vbeta and 13 Jbeta. TCRdb re-called the immunoSEQ multiplex PCR reads through MiXCR, storing one row per CDR3 protein. The table records approximately 79,000 distinct CDR3 sequences, 80% to 95% of them present only once. In regard to this clonotype: Its specificity is unknown.

The CDR3 totals 15 residues. V lost 3 bases and J lost 8; bases outside the gene matches: 6. Germline V CDR1 and CDR2: LGHNA, YSLEER. CD8+ and CD4+ T cells taken from blood had their TCR beta sequenced. This TCR was sampled from a human donor with Susac syndrome. The chain couples TRBV4-3 to TRBJ2-1; 11 bases fit TRBD2. Sequenced: CD8+ T cells from PBMCs. CDR3 bases: TGCGCCAGCAGCCAGGCGACTAGCGGGATCGATGAGCAGTTCTTC. Protein sequence: CASSQATSGIDEQFF.